What follows describes a single T cell receptor beta chain. Original handling: Amplification from reference gene primers served as the basis for estimated nucleated cell counts. Libraries were prepared by immunoSEQ multiplex PCR; TCRdb keeps only in-frame clonotypes and omits some of them. Clone size and the V and J calls come from that table; the DNA yielded D and trimming. The sample has fewer than 200,000 clones, about 80% seen once; the top ten hold around 5.2%. The entry originates in a study of blood T cell repertoires in COVID-19. For the study at large: Collection of acute and convalescent COVID-19 samples took place in the United States, Italy and Spain.

The CDR3 totals 15 residues. The V end was cut by 5 bases, the J end by 0 bases, with 11 bases between. Germline CDR1 SGHVS, CDR2 FQNEAQ. Participants had their cohort set by participant-reported clinical history. Sequenced input: PBMCs or T cells enriched from blood (not recorded which). The TCR originated in a woman aged 55-70 years with acute COVID-19. The rearrangement uses TRBV7-8 and TRBJ2-1; D is perhaps TRBD1 (6 bases). CDR3 residues: CASSLDRHSYNEQFF. CDR3 nucleotides: TGTGCCAGCAGCCTAGACAGGCACTCCTACAATGAGCAGTTCTTC.